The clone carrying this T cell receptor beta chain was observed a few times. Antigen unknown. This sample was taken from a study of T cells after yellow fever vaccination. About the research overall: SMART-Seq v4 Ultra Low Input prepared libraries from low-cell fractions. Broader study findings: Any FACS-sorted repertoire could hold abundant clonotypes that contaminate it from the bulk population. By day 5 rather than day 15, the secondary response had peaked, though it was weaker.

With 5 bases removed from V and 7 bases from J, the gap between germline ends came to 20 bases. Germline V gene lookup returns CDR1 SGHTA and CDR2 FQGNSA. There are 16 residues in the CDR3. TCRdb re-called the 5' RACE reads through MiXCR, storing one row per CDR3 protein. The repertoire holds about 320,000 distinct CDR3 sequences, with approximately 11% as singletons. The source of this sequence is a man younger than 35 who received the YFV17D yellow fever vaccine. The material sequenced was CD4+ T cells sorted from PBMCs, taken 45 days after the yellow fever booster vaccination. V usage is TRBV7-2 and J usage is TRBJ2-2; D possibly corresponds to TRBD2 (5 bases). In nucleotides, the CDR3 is TGTGCCAGCAGCCTCTTCCGGGGAAGGGAAGGCGGGGAGCTGTTTTTT. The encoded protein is CASSLFRGREGGELFF.